The following is a TCR beta chain sequence with its context. The antigen is unknown. Surgeons resected thymus tissue during corrective heart surgery. Immunologically healthy infants in Finland undergoing congenital heart defect surgery were the donors. The assay was immunoSEQ multiplex PCR, and TCRdb's table has in-frame clones only and misses some. Altogether some 130,000 clones are present, around 94% being singletons, with the ten largest covering approximately 0.022%. The sample is drawn from a study of human thymus T cells. Study-wide results and caveats: The authors found apparently biased V and J gene usage in thymic and blood repertoires. Related research has reported that thymic repertoires overlap highly among unrelated individuals.

Sequenced material: thymus tissue. The TCR comes from a boy younger than two with a congenital heart defect but otherwise immunologically healthy.

In nucleotides, the CDR3 is TGCGCCAGCGGGCTCACAGGGGGCGAGCAGTACTTC. Translating gives CASGLTGGEQYF. The rearrangement uses TRBV4-3 and TRBJ2-7; 8 bases agree with TRBD1. V lost 8 bases to trimming and J lost 6 bases; unmatched junction nucleotides: 6. The germline CDR1 and CDR2 sequences are LGHNA and YSLEER. This CDR3 has 12 amino acids.